The rows below give T cell receptor beta chains drawn from one sample of a study of CD8+CD57+ T cells in acquired aplastic anemia. TCRdb re-called the reads through MiXCR, storing one row per CDR3 protein. Of approximately 80,000 distinct CDR3 sequences in the sample, around 70% were seen once. Sequencing input: sorted CD4+, CD8+, or CD8+CD57+ T cells (not recorded which) from PBMCs. The receptors shown here come from a human donor with aplastic anemia. CDR3s include the opening cysteine and the closing phenylalanine or tryptophan. D genes are given only for firm matches.

v_call: TRBV19; d_call: NA; cdr3_aa: CASSLRSGGYTF
v_call: TRBV2; d_call: NA; cdr3_aa: CANKNTGDSPLHF
v_call: TRBV20-1; d_call: NA; cdr3_aa: CSASKGLETQYF
v_call: TRBV2; d_call: TRBD1; cdr3_aa: CASRGTGGAANTIYF
v_call: TRBV24-1; d_call: TRBD1; cdr3_aa: CATSDGRTGNYGYTF
v_call: TRBV7-9; d_call: NA; cdr3_aa: CASSSANSYGYTF
v_call: TRBV24-1; d_call: NA; cdr3_aa: CATSDSGTAGSTDTQYF
v_call: TRBV10-2; d_call: NA; cdr3_aa: CASSETAARSIQYF
v_call: TRBV11-2; d_call: TRBD2; cdr3_aa: CASSTPGSGRGVDTQYF
v_call: TRBV20-1; d_call: NA; cdr3_aa: CSARDLIYNEQFF
v_call: TRBV7-8; d_call: NA; cdr3_aa: CASSHGISVHEQYF
v_call: TRBV29-1; d_call: TRBD1; cdr3_aa: CSVERGGQTEAFF
v_call: TRBV29-1; d_call: TRBD2; cdr3_aa: CSVELAGVGVGEQFF
v_call: TRBV27; d_call: TRBD2; cdr3_aa: CASSPSPGGDQETQYF
v_call: TRBV29-1; d_call: NA; cdr3_aa: CSVGQSNTEAFF
v_call: TRBV7-8; d_call: TRBD1; cdr3_aa: CASSSDRVNEQFF
v_call: TRBV7-2; d_call: NA; cdr3_aa: CASSRYQNTEAFF
v_call: TRBV5-4; d_call: TRBD1; cdr3_aa: CASSLGLTGGRGYTF
v_call: TRBV7-9; d_call: TRBD2; cdr3_aa: CASSFLAGGRETQYF
v_call: TRBV5-6; d_call: TRBD2; cdr3_aa: CASSSSGLPNEQFF
v_call: TRBV11-2; d_call: TRBD1; cdr3_aa: CASSRTGTAAYEQYF
v_call: TRBV10-3; d_call: NA; cdr3_aa: CAISETALNYGYTF